Following are 22 T cell receptor beta chains from one sample sequenced in a study of T cells after yellow fever vaccination. TCRdb itself ran the 5' RACE reads through MiXCR, one entry per CDR3 protein. The sample lists under 200,000 distinct CDR3 sequences; around 10% were seen once. The sample in question was CD8+ T cells sorted from PBMCs, obtained 15 days after the yellow fever booster vaccination. These receptor sequences come from a man aged 18-30 years who received the YFV17D yellow fever vaccine.

This clonotype was detected a few times. The rearrangement links TRBV2 to TRBJ2-7, with TRBD2 as a possible D gene (5 bases). The ends were cut back, 3 bases at V and 3 bases at J, with 12 bases in the middle. The CDR3 runs 14 residues. Germline V gene lookup returns CDR1 SNHLY and CDR2 FYNNEI. The CDR3 DNA follows: TGTGCCAGCAGTGAGAGCGGACTGCGCTACGAGCAGTACTTC. Translating it yields CASSESGLRYEQYF.

This clonotype was counted only a few times. The chain has TRBV18 and TRBJ2-1; perhaps TRBD2 as D (6 bases). The germline V and J ends were trimmed by 2 bases and 0 bases, with 11 bases remaining between them. This CDR3 is built from 16 residues. From germline, CDR1 is KGHSH and CDR2 LQKENI. CDR3 nucleotide sequence: TGTGCCAGCTCACCATTTGGGACTCTCTCCTACAATGAGCAGTTCTTC. This codes for CASSPFGTLSYNEQFF.

CDR3 loop: CASSSQVEQFF. CDR3 DNA: TGTGCCAGCAGTTCACAGGTTGAGCAGTTCTTC. The V gene is TRBV12-3 or TRBV12-4, the J gene TRBJ2-1; possibly TRBD1 for D (5 bases). This CDR3 spans 11 amino acids. Trimming took 4 bases from V and 9 from J, leaving 7 bases between them.

This clonotype was counted only a few times. V and J are TRBV11-3 and TRBJ2-5; 7 bases agree with TRBD1. The CDR3 is 15 amino acids. Germline lookup yields CDR1 SGHNT and CDR2 YENEEA. The V segment lost 6 bases and the J segment 0 bases; nucleotides outside the gene matches: 7. The CDR3 DNA reads TGTGCCAGCAGTCAATTCGGGACAGACCAAGAGACCCAGTACTTC. Translation: CASSQFGTDQETQYF. Complete variable domain (other parts from reference TRBV11-3 and TRBJ2-5): EAGVVQSPRYKIIEKKQPVAFWCNPISGHNTLYWYLQNLGQGPELLIRYENEEAVDDSQLPKDRFSAERLKGVDSTLKIQPAELGDSAVYLCASSQFGTDQETQYFGPGTRLLVL.

This clonotype turned up a few times. This chain links TRBV7-6 with TRBJ1-4, with a possible D match to TRBD1 (6 bases). Looked up from germline, CDR1 is SGHVS and CDR2 is FNYEAQ. CDR3 length: 14 amino acids. V gave up 5 bases and J gave up 10 bases, with 17 bases separating them. DNA for the CDR3: TGTGCCAGCAGCCCCTCGGACAGAGGGAGAAAACTGTTTTTT. As protein: CASSPSDRGRKLFF.

As for this clonotype: Germline is not matched at one junction end, which may reflect a read error. The chain uses TRBV15 and TRBJ1-5; TRBD1 agrees at 7 bases. Germline V lookup: CDR1 LNHNV, CDR2 YYDKDF (reference sequence). This CDR3 has 14 residues. The CDR3 DNA sequence: TGTGCCACCAGCAGCTGGGACAGCAACCAGCCCCAGCATTTT. Amino acid sequence: CATSSWDSNQPQHF.

This clonotype was counted a few times. The CDR3 region has the DNA TGTGCCAGTCGTGTCGGGACGAACACCGGGGAGCTGTTTTTT. Its protein product is CASRVGTNTGELFF. The rearrangement uses TRBV27 and TRBJ2-2; D might be TRBD2 (5 bases). CDR1 is MNHEY and CDR2 is SMNVEV in the germline V gene (reference sequence). CDR3 size: 14 residues. V was trimmed by 9 bases and J by 0 bases, leaving 11 bases between them.

The rearrangement joins TRBV6-5 to TRBJ2-3; D is perhaps TRBD2 (5 bases). Trimming pared 3 bases from V and 4 bases from J, leaving 14 bases between. The CDR3 contains 15 residues. CDR1 is MNHEY, CDR2 SVGAGI, per germline. CDR3 amino acids: CASSYGGGGADTQYF. In nucleotides, the CDR3 is TGTGCCAGCAGTTATGGAGGTGGTGGAGCAGATACGCAGTATTTT.

CDR3 in DNA: TGTGCCAGCAGCCCAGGACAGGGGAACGGGGAGCTGTTTTTT. Protein: CASSPGQGNGELFF. The V and J genes are TRBV4-2 and TRBJ2-2; 9 positions agree with TRBD1. Unmatched junction bases numbered 4, after V lost 4 bases and J lost 7 bases. CDR3 length: 14 amino acids. In germline, CDR1 is LGHNA, CDR2 YNFKEQ.

The J gene is TRBJ2-3, the V gene TRBV5-4; D is undetermined. Trimming shortened V by 6 bases and J by 3 bases, and 11 bases separated the two germline ends. Germline CDR1 is SGHNT and CDR2 is YYREEE (reference sequence). CDR3 length equals 13 residues. Here the CDR3 reads CASTPMGTDTQYF. CDR3 nucleotides: TGTGCCAGCACACCTATGGGGACAGATACGCAGTATTTT.

About this clonotype: A read error may account for a junction end that differs from germline. The chain links TRBV2 to TRBJ1-2; 7 bases fit TRBD1. Germline assignment: CDR1 SNHLY and CDR2 FYNNEI. This CDR3 is built from 14 residues. The CDR3 loop reads CASNEPDRVGGYTF. The CDR3 DNA sequence: TGTGCCAGCAATGAACCCGACAGGGTCGGTGGCTACACCTTC. The variable domain in full, with the rest retrieved from reference TRBV2 and TRBJ1-2, is EPEVTQTPSHQVTQMGQEVILRCVPISNHLYFYWYRQILGQKVEFLVSFYNNEISEKSEIFDDQFSVERPDGSNFTLKIRSTKLEDSAMYFCASNEPDRVGGYTFGSGTRLTVV.

The V gene is TRBV7-7, the J gene TRBJ2-1, with TRBD2 identical over 15 bases. Trimming cost V 5 bases and J 3 bases; bases outside gene matches: 5. CDR1 and CDR2 (germline): SSHAT, FNYEAQ (reference sequence). CDR3 length: 17 residues. CDR3 nucleotide sequence: TGTGCCAGCAGCCCCAGGACTAGCGGGGGGGTCTACAATGAGCAGTTCTTC. Its translation: CASSPRTSGGVYNEQFF.

In its sample, this clonotype was seen a few times. This rearrangement joins TRBV12-3 or TRBV12-4 to TRBJ2-1, with D unclear. This CDR3 is built from 16 residues. The V gene lost 6 bases and the J gene lost 10 bases, with 25 bases spanning the gap. Here the CDR3 reads CASRPSPGKEAVEQFF. CDR3 DNA sequence: TGTGCCAGCAGACCCTCCCCAGGAAAGGAAGCTGTAGAGCAGTTCTTC.

Only a few counts were recorded for this clonotype. The chain recombines TRBV30 with TRBJ2-1; possible D gene TRBD2, 6 bases. The germline gives CDR1 GTSNPN, CDR2 SVGIG (reference sequence). The CDR3 length is 11 residues. The CDR3: CCLAGNNEQFF. CDR3 DNA sequence: TGTTGTTTGGCGGGGAACAATGAGCAGTTCTTC.

This clonotype was detected many times. V is TRBV2 and J is TRBJ1-1; 7 bases align to TRBD1. The germline V gene has CDR1 SNHLY and CDR2 FYNNEI. The CDR3 runs 14 residues. V lost 5 bases and J lost 2; bases outside the gene matches: 5. The CDR3 spells CASSLRQGNTEAFF. The CDR3 DNA sequence: TGTGCCAGCAGTCTCAGACAGGGAAACACTGAAGCTTTCTTT.

V is TRBV5-1 and J is TRBJ2-7; 11 positions match TRBD1. J gave up 5 bases and V 4 bases, and 8 bases lay outside the gene matches. The CDR3 is 15 amino acids. CDR1 is SGHRS and CDR2 is YFSETQ in the germline V gene. The CDR3 loop is CASSPEWGQGDEQYF. The CDR3 nucleotides read TGCGCCAGCAGCCCAGAGTGGGGACAGGGGGACGAGCAGTACTTC. The variable domain in full, completed from reference TRBV5-1 and TRBJ2-7, reads KAGVTQTPRYLIKTRGQQVTLSCSPISGHRSVSWYQQTPGQGLQFLFEYFSETQRNKGNFPGRFSGRQFSNSRSEMNVSTLELGDSALYLCASSPEWGQGDEQYFGPGTRLTVT.

The chain links TRBV13 to TRBJ2-7, with a possible D match to TRBD1 (5 bases). The germline gives CDR1 PRHDT, CDR2 FYEKMQ (reference sequence). Trimming pared 1 base from V and 5 bases from J, leaving 12 bases between. The CDR3 is 14 amino acids. CDR3 coding DNA: TGTGCCAGCAGCTTAGCGATAGACAGAGACGAGCAGTACGTC. Encoded protein: CASSLAIDRDEQYV.

In this sample, this clonotype turned up a few times. V and J are TRBV2 and TRBJ2-3; D unclear. There are 12 residues in the CDR3. The germline gives CDR1 SNHLY, CDR2 FYNNEI. V was pared by 3 bases and J by 6 bases, with 7 bases between. CDR3 amino acids: CASSEWRDTQYF. CDR3 nucleotides: TGTGCCAGCAGTGAGTGGCGTGATACGCAGTATTTT.

This clonotype appeared a few times. V is TRBV4-1 and J is TRBJ2-2, with a tentative D call TRBD2 (7 bases). Germline loops: CDR1 MGHRA, CDR2 YSYEKL. V gave up 4 bases and J gave up 0 bases, with 12 bases separating them. The CDR3 totals 16 residues. CDR3 sequence reads: CASSPRGAPNTGELFF. The CDR3 DNA is TGCGCCAGCAGCCCTCGGGGGGCCCCGAACACCGGGGAGCTGTTTTTT.

The chain is built from TRBV5-5 and TRBJ2-1, with D unresolved. V was cut by 1 base and J by 6 bases, with 8 bases left in between. CDR3 length equals 13 residues. Germline lookup yields CDR1 SGHKS and CDR2 YYEKEE (reference sequence). The CDR3 loop reads CASSLWEPNEQFF. In DNA form, the CDR3 reads TGTGCCAGCAGCTTGTGGGAACCCAATGAGCAGTTCTTC.

This clonotype has a count of ten or more. The V and J genes are TRBV27 and TRBJ1-2; D is unclear. The CDR3 is made up of 13 amino acids. From germline, CDR1 is MNHEY and CDR2 SMNVEV (reference sequence). With 5 bases removed from V and 0 bases from J, the gap between germline ends came to 7 bases. The CDR3 is CASSPRSNYGYTF. The CDR3 coding sequence is TGTGCCAGCAGTCCCCGATCTAACTATGGCTACACCTTC.

The sample holds a few counts of this clonotype. The chain joins TRBV25-1 to TRBJ1-6, with D unclear. V was clipped by 6 bases and J by 10 bases, with 10 bases between them. CDR3 length: 12 amino acids. Germline V gene sequence: CDR1 MGHDK, CDR2 SYGVNS. In DNA form, the CDR3 reads TGTGCCAGCAGGCTGGGTACCTCACCCCTCCACTTT. It is translated as CASRLGTSPLHF.